The 20 T cell receptor beta chains given below trace back to one sample, sequenced in a study of blood T cells in healthy people across ages. The second PCR ran roughly 7 to 12 cycles with a sample-barcoded 5' primer and J-beta primers. Via MiXCR, TCRdb re-called the 5' RACE reads, giving one row per CDR3 protein. This sample has approximately 360,000 distinct CDR3 sequences, with approximately 47% found just once. Sequenced: blood. These receptors came from a man aged 55 to 70 in good health.

This rearrangement joins TRBV6-5 to TRBJ2-5, with D hard to call. Trimming left V 7 bases short and J 2 bases short, with 11 bases between. CDR3 length equals 13 residues. From germline, CDR1 is MNHEY and CDR2 SVGAGI. CDR3 sequence (DNA): TGTGCCAGCAAACGGGCATTACAAGAGACCCAGTACTTC. Its protein product is CASKRALQETQYF.

The rearrangement links TRBV29-1 to TRBJ2-1, with a weak D call TRBD2 (6 bases). CDR1 and CDR2 from the germline V gene are SQVTM and ANQGSEA. Trimming stripped 0 bases from V and 9 bases from J, with 18 bases between. CDR3 length equals 15 residues. CDR3 DNA: TGCAGCGTTGAAGAAGGATACGGGCAGGGAGGTGAGCAGTTCTTC. This codes for CSVEEGYGQGGEQFF.

This clonotype was counted a few times. The chain employs TRBV6-2 or TRBV6-3 and TRBJ2-1; 7 nucleotides line up with TRBD2. V gave up 5 bases and J gave up 3 bases; unmatched junction bases: 10. This CDR3 spans 16 amino acids. Germline CDR1 and CDR2: MNHEY and SVGEGT. CDR3 sequence: CASSPLDSSGYNEQFF. The DNA of the CDR3 is TGTGCCAGCAGTCCATTGGACTCTAGCGGCTACAATGAGCAGTTCTTC.

CDR3 sequence (DNA): TGTGCCAGCAGCTCGGGACTAGGGGTCGAGCAGTACTTC. Its protein is CASSSGLGVEQYF. This sequence joins TRBV7-6 and TRBJ2-4, with TRBD2 matching 8 bases. The DNA end is a closer match to TRBJ2-7, so the J assignment may be wrong. Germline V gene lookup returns CDR1 SGHVS and CDR2 FNYEAQ. The CDR3 spans 13 residues.

This clonotype occurred many times. V and J are TRBV20-1 and TRBJ1-1; D is possibly TRBD1 (5 bases). The CDR3 has 14 residues. Germline CDR1 reads DFQATT; CDR2 reads SNEGSKA (reference sequence). Between the trimmed V and J ends, which lost 5 bases and 4 bases, there was a span of 17 bases. The CDR3 DNA reads as TGCAGTGCTCCCGTACCGGGGACCCTCACTGAAGCTTTCTTT. Its protein is CSAPVPGTLTEAFF.

The table lists this clonotype with a count of one. The rearrangement joins TRBV20-1 to TRBJ2-4; 8 positions agree with TRBD2. V trimming: 5 bases; J trimming: 3 bases; junction bases outside the gene matches: 9. CDR3 size: 15 residues. Germline CDR1 and CDR2: DFQATT and SNEGSKA (reference sequence). CDR3 DNA sequence: TGCAGTGCTTATCGGGGGGGAGTGGGCAAAAACATTCAGTACTTC. Encoded protein: CSAYRGGVGKNIQYF.

This clonotype appeared a few times. This chain connects TRBV20-1 to TRBJ1-1, with D possibly being TRBD1 (6 bases). Per germline, CDR1 DFQATT and CDR2 SNEGSKA (reference sequence). This CDR3 comprises 14 residues. V lost 3 bases to trimming and J lost 1 base, with 12 bases between them. CDR3 in DNA: TGCAGTGCTAGGGTGGACAGCGGGAACACTGAAGCTTTCTTT. Encoded protein: CSARVDSGNTEAFF.

This clonotype occurred a few times. The chain couples TRBV5-1 to TRBJ2-5, with TRBD2 identical over 10 bases. The end of the DNA is better explained by TRBJ2-7, so the J call may be wrong. Germline assignment: CDR1 SGHRS and CDR2 YFSETQ. The CDR3 contains 15 residues. As DNA, the CDR3 is TGCGCCAGCAGCCCCTCCACTAGCGGGGTAAACGAGCAGTACTTC. Its translation is CASSPSTSGVNEQYF.

The rearrangement links TRBV7-2 to TRBJ2-5; D ambiguous. The CDR3 has 14 amino acids. The ends were cut back, 4 bases at V and 5 bases at J, with 14 bases in the middle. Per the germline V gene, CDR1 is SGHTA and CDR2 is FQGNSA. CDR3 coding DNA: TGTGCCAGCAGCTCGGCCCTGGGGATCGAGACCCAGTACTTC. Translating gives CASSSALGIETQYF.

V is TRBV7-6 and J is TRBJ2-1; D call uncertain. V lost 5 bases and J lost 9, with 17 bases in between. The CDR3 has 14 amino acids. The germline V gene has CDR1 SGHVS and CDR2 FNYEAQ. The CDR3 nucleotides are TGTGCCAGCAGCGAGAGACTCCTTTTGGGTGAGCAGTTCTTC. It codes for CASSERLLLGEQFF. The complete variable domain, with remaining parts taken from reference TRBV7-6 and TRBJ2-1, reads GAGVSQSPRYKVTKRGQDVALRCDPISGHVSLYWYRQALGQGPEFLTYFNYEAQQDKSGLPNDRFSAERPEGSISTLTIQRTEQRDSAMYRCASSERLLLGEQFFGPGTRLTVL.

CDR3 bases: TGTGCCAGCAGTTTCGGACAGTTTTTTCACAATGAGCAGTTCTTC. This sequence encodes CASSFGQFFHNEQFF. V is TRBV12-3 or TRBV12-4 and J is TRBJ2-1; D possibly corresponds to TRBD1 (6 bases). The V end was cut by 3 bases, the J end by 5 bases, with 14 bases between. The CDR3 runs to 15 residues.

The gene calls are TRBV29-1 and TRBJ2-6; no reliable D call. Per the germline V gene, CDR1 is SQVTM and CDR2 is ANQGSEA. Trimming took 5 bases from V and 0 from J, leaving 5 bases between them. The CDR3 has 13 amino acids. CDR3 nucleotide sequence: TGCAGCGTTCGAATCTCTGGGGCCAACGTCCTGACTTTC. Translated: CSVRISGANVLTF.

V and J are TRBV14 and TRBJ2-5; a weak D match, TRBD2 (6 bases). TRBJ2-7 matches the DNA end more closely, so the J call is doubtful. The CDR3 is 15 amino acids. Germline lookup yields CDR1 SGHDN and CDR2 FVKESK. CDR3 in DNA: TGTGCCAGCAGCCGGGAGTGGACTACCGTCGGCGAGCAGTACTTC. Protein product: CASSREWTTVGEQYF.

The rearrangement uses TRBV7-2 and TRBJ2-5, with 7 bases fitting TRBD2. The germline gives CDR1 SGHTA, CDR2 FQGNSA. Trimming removed 5 bases from V and 3 bases from J; junction bases left unmatched: 9. CDR3 length: 15 amino acids. The DNA for the CDR3 is TGTGCCAGCAGCCCCCTAGGGACTATCGAAGAGACCCAGTACTTC. Translation: CASSPLGTIEETQYF.

The chain has TRBV10-3 and TRBJ1-6, with 7 nucleotides matching TRBD1. Germline V gene lookup returns CDR1 ENHRY and CDR2 SYGVKD. This CDR3 is built from 17 residues. The J segment lost 14 bases and the V segment lost 6 bases, leaving 22 bases of the junction unmatched. CDR3 in amino acids: CAISPFQNTGDGETLHF. CDR3 nucleotides: TGTGCCATCAGCCCATTCCAAAACACAGGGGACGGAGAGACCCTCCACTTT.

The V call is TRBV14, the J call TRBJ2-1; D gene uncertain. Germline loops: CDR1 SGHDN, CDR2 FVKESK. The germline V and J ends were trimmed by 2 bases and 3 bases, with 11 bases remaining between them. CDR3 size: 15 residues. The CDR3 sequence: CASSQPSYYYNEQFF. The CDR3 DNA reads TGTGCCAGCAGCCAACCTTCCTACTACTACAATGAGCAGTTCTTC.

This clonotype was observed many times. This chain links TRBV18 with TRBJ2-7; D gene unclear. Trimming pared 0 bases from V and 5 bases from J, leaving 11 bases between. The CDR3 has 14 amino acids. CDR1 and CDR2 from the germline V gene are KGHSH and LQKENI. Written as DNA, the CDR3 is TGTGCCAGCTCACCACCGACCTTATCCAACGAGCAGTACTTC. It encodes CASSPPTLSNEQYF.

The chain uses TRBV20-1 and TRBJ2-1; D uncertain. Trimming left V 6 bases short and J 2 bases short, with 8 bases between. Germline CDR1 is DFQATT and CDR2 is SNEGSKA (reference sequence). The CDR3 has 12 amino acids. The CDR3 sequence: CSAWLTYNEQFF. The CDR3 DNA reads as TGCAGTGCCTGGCTAACCTACAATGAGCAGTTCTTC.

This chain connects TRBV5-1 to TRBJ2-5; 12 bases match TRBD1. V lost 4 bases, J lost 5 bases, and 9 bases stayed unmatched. Per germline, CDR1 SGHRS and CDR2 YFSETQ. The CDR3 loop spans 16 amino acids. CDR3 residues: CASSLAGTGGLETQYF. CDR3 DNA sequence: TGCGCCAGCAGCCTCGCTGGGACAGGGGGCCTTGAGACCCAGTACTTC.

The chain has TRBV7-2 and TRBJ2-4, with a weak D call TRBD1 (7 bases). Trimming pared 5 bases from V and 10 bases from J, leaving 12 bases between. Per germline, CDR1 SGHTA and CDR2 FQGNSA. The CDR3 loop spans 12 amino acids. CDR3 bases: TGTGCCAGCAGCCAGGGGGGAAGGATTCAGTACTTC. Its protein is CASSQGGRIQYF.